These 19 T cell receptor beta chains were sequenced from one sample in a study of T cells in tuberculosis. Some clones are missing from TCRdb's copy, which holds only in-frame ones; the method was immunoSEQ multiplex PCR. The table includes about 36,000 clones, roughly 93% detected once. Sample: PBMCs. Receptors were obtained from a donor aged 10 to 29 with latent tuberculosis or without tuberculosis infection.

In DNA, the CDR3 is TGTGCCAGCAGCTACACCGGGACAGGGATCCCAGATACGCAGTATTTT. Translated, it gives CASSYTGTGIPDTQYF. V is TRBV7-8 and J is TRBJ2-3; 9 bases agree with TRBD1. Germline values: CDR1 SGHVS, CDR2 FQNEAQ. V lost 4 bases to trimming and J lost 4 bases; unmatched junction nucleotides: 9. The CDR3 is 16 residues long. Full variable domain (outside the CDR3, taken from reference TRBV7-8 and TRBJ2-3): GAGVSQSPRYKVAKRGQDVALRCDPISGHVSLFWYQQALGQGPEFLTYFQNEAQLDKSGLPSDRFFAERPEGSVSTLKIQRTQQEDSAVYLCASSYTGTGIPDTQYFGPGTRLTVL.

The chain is built from TRBV15 and TRBJ2-3; unclear D gene. Between the trimmed V and J ends, which lost 4 bases and 2 bases, there was a span of 13 bases. The CDR3 runs 15 residues. Germline CDR1 and CDR2: LNHNV and YYDKDF (reference sequence). The CDR3 protein is CATSIEVGDTDTQYF. CDR3 bases: TGTGCCACCAGCATCGAGGTAGGAGACACAGATACGCAGTATTTT.

The gene calls are TRBV9 and TRBJ1-3, with D perhaps matching TRBD1 (5 bases). The CDR3 contains 15 residues. Per germline, CDR1 SGDLS and CDR2 YYNGEE. The V and J ends lost 0 bases and 0 bases respectively, with 7 bases between them. The CDR3 nucleotides are TGTGCCAGCAGCGTAGAAACAGGCTCTGGAAACACCATATATTTT. Translation: CASSVETGSGNTIYF.

The rearrangement joins TRBV4-1 to TRBJ1-5; 8 bases align to TRBD1. Trimming at V came to 0 bases and at J to 2 bases, leaving 3 bases not matched to a gene. Germline CDR1 reads MGHRA; CDR2 reads YSYEKL. The CDR3 is made up of 16 amino acids. This chain's CDR3 is CASSQDSTGGNQPQHF. In nucleotides, the CDR3 is TGCGCCAGCAGCCAAGATTCGACAGGGGGCAATCAGCCCCAGCATTTT.

The chain uses TRBV19 and TRBJ1-5; D is possibly TRBD1 (6 bases). Germline CDR1 and CDR2: LNHDA and SQIVND (reference sequence). CDR3 length: 16 amino acids. The V gene lost 5 bases and the J gene lost 2 bases, with 16 bases spanning the gap. CDR3 residues: CASSVPRGNGNQPQHF. The CDR3 DNA sequence: TGTGCCAGTAGTGTCCCCAGGGGAAACGGCAATCAGCCCCAGCATTTT.

V usage is TRBV19 and J usage is TRBJ2-6, with D possibly TRBD2 on 5 matching bases. The V and J ends lost 6 bases and 2 bases respectively, with 8 bases between them. CDR3 length: 14 amino acids. Germline assignment: CDR1 LNHDA and CDR2 SQIVND (reference sequence). CDR3 DNA sequence: TGTGCCAGTAGGCACGGGACTGGGGCCAACGTCCTGACTTTC. Translating gives CASRHGTGANVLTF.

The chain has TRBV30 and TRBJ1-4; the match to TRBD1 covers 11 bases. The trim removed 7 bases at V and 5 bases at J, leaving 9 bases unmatched. Germline CDR1 GTSNPN, CDR2 SVGIG (reference sequence). CDR3 length: 15 amino acids. In nucleotides, the CDR3 is TGTGCCTCGCCAACCGGGACAGGGGGGAATGAAAAACTGTTTTTT. Its translation is CASPTGTGGNEKLFF.

V usage is TRBV6-5 and J usage is TRBJ1-6; D not resolved. The CDR3 is made up of 15 amino acids. Germline assignment: CDR1 MNHEY and CDR2 SVGAGI. V lost 7 bases and J lost 5, with 15 bases in between. CDR3 protein: CASTPGAEDNSPLHF. CDR3 DNA sequence: TGTGCCAGCACCCCGGGCGCGGAGGATAATTCACCCCTCCACTTT.

J is TRBJ1-1 and V is TRBV6-1, with 9 bases aligning to TRBD1. The CDR3 covers 14 residues. Germline loops: CDR1 MNHNS, CDR2 SASEGT. The trim removed 6 bases at V and 5 bases at J, leaving 7 bases unmatched. DNA for the CDR3: TGTGCCAGCAGCAACAGGGGGCCGGAGACTGAAGCTTTCTTT. Translating gives CASSNRGPETEAFF.

The J gene is TRBJ1-5, the V gene TRBV19; 12 positions match TRBD1. In germline, CDR1 is LNHDA, CDR2 SQIVND (reference sequence). The V and J ends lost 3 bases and 6 bases, in that order; junction bases with no gene match: 9. The CDR3 has 17 residues. CDR3 sequence: CASSIRRGQGAIQPQHF. The CDR3 region has the DNA TGTGCCAGTAGTATTCGCCGGGGACAGGGGGCGATTCAGCCCCAGCATTTT.

This sequence joins TRBV6-5 and TRBJ1-2; TRBD1 agrees at 9 bases. Germline trimming cut 1 base from V and 4 bases from J; bases unmatched to any gene: 7. Germline V CDR1 and CDR2: MNHEY, SVGAGI. This CDR3 is built from 16 residues. The CDR3 region is CASSYYPGQGGYGYTF. As DNA, the CDR3 is TGTGCCAGCAGTTACTATCCGGGACAGGGCGGCTATGGCTACACCTTC.

The J gene is TRBJ1-2, the V gene TRBV6-5; 7 bases map to TRBD1. The CDR3 covers 15 residues. With 6 bases clipped from V and 3 bases from J, the junction kept 10 bases outside the gene matches. From germline, CDR1 is MNHEY and CDR2 SVGAGI. CDR3 sequence: CASSLLRQGHYGYTF. The CDR3 nucleotides are TGTGCCAGCAGCCTTCTACGACAGGGCCACTATGGCTACACCTTC.

V is TRBV7-8 and J is TRBJ1-5; 12 bases line up with TRBD1. The CDR3 is 18 residues long. The germline V gene has CDR1 SGHVS and CDR2 FQNEAQ. Trimming removed 1 base from V and 2 bases from J; junction bases left unmatched: 6. The CDR3 loop reads CASSLGGTGGLGNQPQHF. For the CDR3, the DNA is TGTGCCAGCAGCTTAGGAGGGACAGGGGGCCTGGGCAATCAGCCCCAGCATTTT.

The chain uses TRBV27 and TRBJ2-3; 11 bases are a match to TRBD1. With V trimmed by 8 bases and J by 1 base, 20 bases remained unmatched. CDR1 and CDR2 (germline): MNHEY, SMNVEV (reference sequence). The CDR3 extends over 20 amino acids. CDR3 DNA: TGTGCCAGCTCGTCAAGGCGGGGGACAGGGGGACTCACAGGCACAGATACGCAGTATTTT. This codes for CASSSRRGTGGLTGTDTQYF.

The chain recombines TRBV19 with TRBJ1-4; TRBD1 aligns across 7 bases. The ends lost 4 bases at V and 4 bases at J; junction bases unmatched: 3. Germline CDR1 LNHDA, CDR2 SQIVND (reference sequence). The CDR3 runs 14 residues. CDR3 nucleotide sequence: TGTGCCAGTAGTAGACAGGGTCTTAATGAAAAACTGTTTTTT. This codes for CASSRQGLNEKLFF.

The V call is TRBV29-1, the J call TRBJ1-2; a possible D gene is TRBD1 (6 bases). This CDR3 has 13 residues. The V end lost 2 bases, the J end lost 4 bases, and 11 bases lay between the germline ends. The germline V gene has CDR1 SQVTM and CDR2 ANQGSEA. The DNA for the CDR3 is TGCAGCGTTGAATTGGGGGCGCCCTATGGCTACACCTTC. Translated: CSVELGAPYGYTF.

V gene TRBV19 combines with J gene TRBJ1-2; D gene ambiguous. The CDR3 totals 13 residues. V lost 1 base to trimming and J lost 4 bases, with 7 bases between them. The germline gives CDR1 LNHDA, CDR2 SQIVND (reference sequence). CDR3 sequence: CASSIGRVYGYTF. The CDR3 DNA reads as TGTGCCAGTAGTATAGGACGGGTCTATGGCTACACCTTC.

The chain joins TRBV6-1 to TRBJ1-2, with D possibly TRBD1 on 5 matching bases. CDR3 size: 9 residues. V lost 11 bases, J lost 8 bases, and 9 bases lay in between. CDR1 and CDR2 from the germline V gene are MNHNS and SASEGT. As DNA, the CDR3 is TGTGCCCCAGGGCCGGGCTACACCTTC. Encoded protein: CAPGPGYTF.

CDR3 in amino acids: CATSSGPGVGKYGYTF. CDR3 in DNA: TGTGCCACCAGCAGCGGGCCAGGGGTGGGGAAATATGGCTACACCTTC. The rearrangement uses TRBV15 and TRBJ1-2, with a possible D match to TRBD1 (6 bases). V dropped 3 bases and J dropped 5 bases, with 19 bases sitting between them. This CDR3 comprises 16 residues. Germline-derived CDR1 and CDR2 are LNHNV and YYDKDF (reference sequence).